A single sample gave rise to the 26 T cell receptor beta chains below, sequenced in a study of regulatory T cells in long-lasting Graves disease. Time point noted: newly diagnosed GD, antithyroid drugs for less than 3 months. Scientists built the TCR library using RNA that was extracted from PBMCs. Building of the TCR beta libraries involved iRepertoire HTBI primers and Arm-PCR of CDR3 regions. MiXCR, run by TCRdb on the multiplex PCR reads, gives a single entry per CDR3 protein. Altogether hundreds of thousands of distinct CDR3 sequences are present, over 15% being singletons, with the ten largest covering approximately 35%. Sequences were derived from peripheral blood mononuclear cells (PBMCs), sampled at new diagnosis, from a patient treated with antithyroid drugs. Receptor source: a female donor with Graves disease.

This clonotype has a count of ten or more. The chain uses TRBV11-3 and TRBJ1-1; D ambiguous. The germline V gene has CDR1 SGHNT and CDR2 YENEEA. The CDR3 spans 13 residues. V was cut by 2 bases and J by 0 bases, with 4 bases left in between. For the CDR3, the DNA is TGTGCCAGCAGCTTACAAATGAACACTGAAGCTTTCTTT. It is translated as CASSLQMNTEAFF.

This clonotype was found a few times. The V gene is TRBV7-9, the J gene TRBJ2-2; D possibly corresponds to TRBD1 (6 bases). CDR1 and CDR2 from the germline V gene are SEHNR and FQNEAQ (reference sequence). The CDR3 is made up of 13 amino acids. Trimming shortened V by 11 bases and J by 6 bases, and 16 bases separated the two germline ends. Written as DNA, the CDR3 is TGTGCCGGACAGATGGGTGGCCCCGGGGAGCTGTTTTTT. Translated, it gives CAGQMGGPGELFF.

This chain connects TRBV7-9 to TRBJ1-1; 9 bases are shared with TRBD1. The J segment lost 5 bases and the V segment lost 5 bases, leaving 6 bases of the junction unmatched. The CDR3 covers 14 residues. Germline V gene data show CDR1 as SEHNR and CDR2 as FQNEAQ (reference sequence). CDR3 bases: TGTGCCAGCAGCGGCCGGGACAGGGAGACTGAAGCTTTCTTT. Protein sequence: CASSGRDRETEAFF.

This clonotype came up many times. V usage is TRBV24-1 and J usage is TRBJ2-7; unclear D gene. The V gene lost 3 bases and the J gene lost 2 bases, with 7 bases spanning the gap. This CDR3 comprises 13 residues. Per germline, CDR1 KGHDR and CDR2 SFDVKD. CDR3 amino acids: CATSDDAAYEQYF. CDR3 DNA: TGTGCCACCAGTGATGACGCAGCCTACGAGCAGTACTTC.

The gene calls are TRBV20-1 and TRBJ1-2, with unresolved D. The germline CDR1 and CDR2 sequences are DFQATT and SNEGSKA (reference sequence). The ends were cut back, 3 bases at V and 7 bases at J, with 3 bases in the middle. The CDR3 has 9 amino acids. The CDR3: CSARGGYTF. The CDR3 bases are TGCAGTGCTAGGGGTGGCTACACCTTC.

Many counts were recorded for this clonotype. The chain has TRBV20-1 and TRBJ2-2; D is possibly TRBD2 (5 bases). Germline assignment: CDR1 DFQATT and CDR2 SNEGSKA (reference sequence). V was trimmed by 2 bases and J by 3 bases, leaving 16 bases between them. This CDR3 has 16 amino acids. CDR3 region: CSARRGEPLDTGELFF. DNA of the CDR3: TGCAGTGCTAGACGTGGGGAGCCTCTTGACACCGGGGAGCTGTTTTTT.

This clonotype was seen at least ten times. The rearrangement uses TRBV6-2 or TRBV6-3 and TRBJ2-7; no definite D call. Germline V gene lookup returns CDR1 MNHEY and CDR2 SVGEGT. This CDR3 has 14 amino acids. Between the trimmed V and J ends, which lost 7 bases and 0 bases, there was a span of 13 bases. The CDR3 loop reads CASKANSYSYEQYF. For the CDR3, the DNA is TGTGCCAGCAAAGCCAACAGTTACTCCTACGAGCAGTACTTC.

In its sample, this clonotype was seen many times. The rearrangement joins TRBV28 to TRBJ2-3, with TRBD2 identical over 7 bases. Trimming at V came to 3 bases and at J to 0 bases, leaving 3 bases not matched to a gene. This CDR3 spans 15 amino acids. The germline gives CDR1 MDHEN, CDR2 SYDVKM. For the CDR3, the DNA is TGTGCCAGCAGTTTTCGAGCGGGGAGCACAGATACGCAGTATTTT. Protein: CASSFRAGSTDTQYF.

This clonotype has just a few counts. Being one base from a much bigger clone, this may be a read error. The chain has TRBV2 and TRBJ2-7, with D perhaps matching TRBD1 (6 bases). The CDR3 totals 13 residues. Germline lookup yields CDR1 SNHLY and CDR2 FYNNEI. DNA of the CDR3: TGTGCCAGCACCCCGAGGGGGTCCTACGAGCAGTGCTTC. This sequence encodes CASTPRGSYEQCF.

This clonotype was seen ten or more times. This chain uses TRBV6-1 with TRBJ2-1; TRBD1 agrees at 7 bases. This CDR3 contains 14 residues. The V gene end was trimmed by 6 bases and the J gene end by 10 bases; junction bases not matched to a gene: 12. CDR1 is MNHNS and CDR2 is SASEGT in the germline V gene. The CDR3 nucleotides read TGTGCCAGCAGGGACGATGACAGGGATACAGAGCAGTTCTTC. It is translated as CASRDDDRDTEQFF.

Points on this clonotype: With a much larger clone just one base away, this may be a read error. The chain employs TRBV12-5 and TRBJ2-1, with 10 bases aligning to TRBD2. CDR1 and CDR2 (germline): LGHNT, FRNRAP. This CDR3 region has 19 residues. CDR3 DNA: TGTGCTAGTGGTTTCCGTGTTTTGAAGGCTAGCGGGAGCTACAATGGGCAGTTCTTC. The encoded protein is CASGFRVLKASGSYNGQFF.

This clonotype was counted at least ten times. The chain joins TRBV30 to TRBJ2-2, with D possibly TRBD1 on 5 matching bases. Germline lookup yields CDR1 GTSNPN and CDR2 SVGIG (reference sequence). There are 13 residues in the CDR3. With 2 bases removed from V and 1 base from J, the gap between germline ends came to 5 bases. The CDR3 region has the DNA TGTGCCTGGAGTAGGGGGAACACCGGGGAGCTGTTTTTT. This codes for CAWSRGNTGELFF. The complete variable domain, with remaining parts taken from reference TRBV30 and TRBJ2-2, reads SQTIHQWPATLVQPVGSPLSLECTVEGTSNPNLYWYRQAAGRGLQLLFYSVGIGQISSEVPQNLSASRPQDRQFILSSKKLLLSDSGFYLCAWSRGNTGELFFGEGSRLTVL.

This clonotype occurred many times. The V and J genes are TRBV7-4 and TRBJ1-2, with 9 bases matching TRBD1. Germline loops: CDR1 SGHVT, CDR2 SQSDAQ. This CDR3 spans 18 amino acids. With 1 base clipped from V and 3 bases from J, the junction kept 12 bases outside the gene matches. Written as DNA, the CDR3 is TGTGCCAGCAGCTTAGGACTCACCGGGACAGGGAGACACTATGGCTACACCTTC. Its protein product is CASSLGLTGTGRHYGYTF.

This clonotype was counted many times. The CDR3 region is CASSERLAEETQYF. As DNA, the CDR3 is TGTGCCAGCAGTGAACGGCTAGCGGAAGAGACCCAGTACTTC. The chain uses TRBV2 and TRBJ2-5; the match to TRBD2 covers 7 bases. CDR3 size: 14 residues. Trimming took 2 bases from V and 3 from J; bases not matched to a gene: 3. Germline-derived CDR1 and CDR2 are SNHLY and FYNNEI.

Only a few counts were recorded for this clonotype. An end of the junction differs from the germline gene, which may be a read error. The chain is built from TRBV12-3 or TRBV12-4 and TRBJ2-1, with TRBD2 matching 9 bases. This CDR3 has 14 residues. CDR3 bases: TGTGCCAGCAATTTAGCGGGAGTGTACAATGAGCAGTTCTTC. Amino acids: CASNLAGVYNEQFF.

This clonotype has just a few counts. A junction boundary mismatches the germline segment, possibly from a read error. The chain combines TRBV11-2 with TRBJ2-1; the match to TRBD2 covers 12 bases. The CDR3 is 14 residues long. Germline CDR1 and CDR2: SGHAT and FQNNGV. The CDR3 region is CASSHRLAGDEQFF. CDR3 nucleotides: TGCGCCAGCAGCCACCGACTAGCGGGAGATGAGCAGTTCTTC.

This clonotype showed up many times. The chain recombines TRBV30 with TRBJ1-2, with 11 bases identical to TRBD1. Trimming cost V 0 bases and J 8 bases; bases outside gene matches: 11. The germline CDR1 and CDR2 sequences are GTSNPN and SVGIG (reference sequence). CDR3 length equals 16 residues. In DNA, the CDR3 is TGTGCCTGGAGTGTATTTCCGGGACAGGGGGGGCAGGGCTACACCTTC. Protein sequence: CAWSVFPGQGGQGYTF.

CDR3 sequence: CASSGVAYNEQFF. CDR3 sequence (DNA): TGTGCCAGCAGTGGGGTAGCGTACAATGAGCAGTTCTTC. The chain has TRBV7-9 and TRBJ2-1; maybe TRBD2 (5 bases). Germline V lookup: CDR1 SEHNR, CDR2 FQNEAQ (reference sequence). This CDR3 spans 13 amino acids. V was clipped by 6 bases and J by 4 bases, with 10 bases between them.

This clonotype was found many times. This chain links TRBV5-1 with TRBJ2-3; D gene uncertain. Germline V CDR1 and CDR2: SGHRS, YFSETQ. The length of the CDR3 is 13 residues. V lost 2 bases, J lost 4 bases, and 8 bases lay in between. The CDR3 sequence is CASSFEAPDTQYF. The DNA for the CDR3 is TGCGCCAGCAGCTTCGAGGCTCCAGATACGCAGTATTTT.

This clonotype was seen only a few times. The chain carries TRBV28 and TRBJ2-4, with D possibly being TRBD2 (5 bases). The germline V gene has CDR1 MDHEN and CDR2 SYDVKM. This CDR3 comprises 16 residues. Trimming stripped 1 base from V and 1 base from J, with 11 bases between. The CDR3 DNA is TGTGCCAGCAGTTTATTACTAGGAGAGGCCAAAAACATTCAGTACTTC. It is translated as CASSLLLGEAKNIQYF.

CDR3 sequence: CASNYDFVSYEQYF. Here the CDR3 DNA reads TGTGCCAGCAACTACGACTTTGTATCCTACGAGCAGTACTTC. The V call is TRBV11-2, the J call TRBJ2-3; D is undetermined. The DNA end lines up better with TRBJ2-7; the J call may be wrong. CDR1 is SGHAT, CDR2 FQNNGV, per germline. The CDR3 runs 14 residues.

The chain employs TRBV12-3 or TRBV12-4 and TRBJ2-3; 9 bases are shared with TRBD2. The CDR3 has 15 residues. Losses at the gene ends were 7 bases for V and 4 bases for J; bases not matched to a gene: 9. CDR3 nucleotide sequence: TGTGCCAGCAAACCCGGGACTAGCTTGGCAGATACGCAGTATTTT. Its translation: CASKPGTSLADTQYF.

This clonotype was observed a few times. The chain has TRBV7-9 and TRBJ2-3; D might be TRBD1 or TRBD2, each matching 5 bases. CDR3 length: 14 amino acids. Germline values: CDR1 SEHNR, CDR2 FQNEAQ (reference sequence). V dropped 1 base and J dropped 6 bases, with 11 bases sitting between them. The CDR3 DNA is TGTGCCAGCAGCTTAGAAGGGACCTCGGATACGCAGTATTTT. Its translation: CASSLEGTSDTQYF.

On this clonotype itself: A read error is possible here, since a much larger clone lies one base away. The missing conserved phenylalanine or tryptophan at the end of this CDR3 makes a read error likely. In nucleotides, the CDR3 is TGTGCCAGCAGTGGCTACCAGGGGGCTGGAGGCTACACCTTA. Translating it yields CASSGYQGAGGYTL. The chain links TRBV2 to TRBJ1-2; 8 bases fit TRBD1. The CDR3 consists of 14 residues. With 4 bases clipped from V and 8 bases from J, the junction kept 9 bases outside the gene matches. Looked up from germline, CDR1 is SNHLY and CDR2 is FYNNEI.

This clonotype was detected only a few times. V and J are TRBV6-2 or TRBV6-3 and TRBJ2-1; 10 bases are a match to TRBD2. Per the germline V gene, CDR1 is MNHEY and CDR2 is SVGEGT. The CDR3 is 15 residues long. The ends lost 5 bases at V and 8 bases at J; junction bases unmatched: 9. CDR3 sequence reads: CASSPGTSEGDEQFF. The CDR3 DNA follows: TGTGCCAGCAGTCCCGGGACTAGCGAAGGCGATGAGCAGTTCTTC.

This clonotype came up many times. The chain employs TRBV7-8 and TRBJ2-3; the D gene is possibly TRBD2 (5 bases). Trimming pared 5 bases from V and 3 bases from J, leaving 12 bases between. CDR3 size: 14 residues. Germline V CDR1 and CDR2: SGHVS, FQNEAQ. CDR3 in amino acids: CASSPDGVTDTQYF. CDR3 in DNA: TGTGCCAGCAGCCCCGACGGGGTAACAGATACGCAGTATTTT.